What follows is one T cell receptor beta chain and its context. This entry belongs to a study of blood T cells in healthy people across ages. Next came a second PCR, run for about 7 to 12 cycles, which used a sample-barcoded 5' primer along with a J-beta primer mix. Using its own MiXCR run on the 5' RACE reads, TCRdb lists one record per CDR3 protein. The sample yields 700,000 to 950,000 distinct CDR3 sequences, roughly 60% seen once. Germline V lookup: CDR1 SGHRS, CDR2 YFSETQ. V was shortened by 4 bases and J by 5 bases, with 9 bases between the two germline ends. The CDR3 is made up of 12 amino acids.

Sequences were obtained from blood. This clonotype was obtained from a man between 25 and 39 years old in good health. This sequence joins TRBV5-1 and TRBJ1-1; D remains ambiguous. CDR3 in amino acids: CASSVVGTEAFF. The DNA of the CDR3 is TGCGCCAGCAGCGTAGTGGGAACTGAAGCTTTCTTT.